This TCR beta chain was documented in a study of immune evolution from preneoplasia to lung adenocarcinoma. The sample holds a few counts of this clone. Its antigen is currently unknown. Per the germline V gene, CDR1 is SGHRS and CDR2 is YFSETQ. Trimming at V came to 4 bases and at J to 13 bases, leaving 13 bases not matched to a gene. The length of the CDR3 is 14 residues. Produced via immunoSEQ multiplex PCR; TCRdb's table is partial and in-frame only. The sample shows 6,500 to 9,500 clones, roughly 72% of them seen only once. Study findings and constraints: Clonality was highest in normal lung, lower in later-stage lesions apparently.

The sequenced sample was FFPE lung adenocarcinoma in situ tissue. The chain joins TRBV5-1 to TRBJ1-2; 10 bases fit TRBD1. This receptor was obtained from an older donor with lung adenocarcinoma. Some clones in this sample may be carry-over from other donors' samples. The CDR3 nucleotides read TGCGCCAGCAGCGTACCGACAGGGGGCGCGGATCTCACCTTC. Protein sequence: CASSVPTGGADLTF. Full variable domain (outside the CDR3, taken from reference TRBV5-1 and TRBJ1-2): KAGVTQTPRYLIKTRGQQVTLSCSPISGHRSVSWYQQTPGQGLQFLFEYFSETQRNKGNFPGRFSGRQFSNSRSEMNVSTLELGDSALYLCASSVPTGGADLTFGSGTRLTVV.